This entry concerns a single T cell receptor beta chain. Its antigen is not known. The data derive from a study of T cell repertoires in aging, cancer and after chemotherapy. As for the study in general: Paired samples before and after chemotherapy came from glioblastoma patients receiving temozolomide-based therapy.

TCR beta rearrangements were amplified from peripheral blood genomic DNA. The V gene end was trimmed by 5 bases and the J gene end by 2 bases; junction bases not matched to a gene: 6. Germline lookup yields CDR1 DFQATT and CDR2 SNEGSKA (reference sequence). This CDR3 contains 13 residues. Rearranged V-D-J TRB sequences were amplified with a mixed TRB-A/B primer pool. TCRdb processed the multiplex PCR reads anew with MiXCR; each CDR3 protein has one entry. The repertoire holds 2,300 or so distinct CDR3 sequences, with around 66% as singletons. Whole-study findings and limits: Age-matched healthy donors had significantly more diverse, less clonal blood TCR repertoires than untreated cancer patients. In cancer patients, declining TCR diversity with age involved lost richness and lost evenness.

The sequenced material came from blood. This sequence originates from a human donor with a solid tumor. This chain connects TRBV20-1 to TRBJ2-7; 7 bases fit TRBD1. The CDR3 is CSAPDRAAYEQYF. The CDR3 nucleotides read TGCAGTGCTCCAGACAGGGCTGCCTACGAGCAGTACTTC.